This TCR beta chain was captured in a study of cytomegalovirus exposure and HLA in healthy donors. In the case of this clone: Its antigen is as yet unknown.

Study-wide points: Across all donors, roughly uniform sequencing depth was an assumption of the presence/absence analyses.

Germline V gene data show CDR1 as MNHNY and CDR2 as SVGAGI (reference sequence). The CDR3 is 14 amino acids. Trimming shortened V by 5 bases and J by 2 bases, and 13 bases separated the two germline ends. A multiplex PCR was run with 60 Vbeta primers and 13 Jbeta primers. TCRdb keeps only in-frame clones here, not all; method: immunoSEQ multiplex PCR. The sample lists 120,000 to 150,000 clones; 60% to 80% were seen once. The rearrangement links TRBV6-6 to TRBJ2-7; D unresolved. Sequencing was carried out using PBMCs. This receptor was identified in a middle-aged woman in good health and CMV-seropositive. CDR3 sequence (DNA): TGTGCCAGCAGTACCGAGGCGATAGCCTACGAGCAGTACTTC. It codes for CASSTEAIAYEQYF.